This TCR beta chain was obtained from a study of CD8+CD57+ T cells in acquired aplastic anemia (dated by TCRdb to 2016 to 2019). With regard to the full study: A mean of about 3.2 ug of DNA, ranging from roughly 0.19 to 30 ug, was extracted from sorted CD4+ and CD8+ cells. Healthy donor samples averaged approximately 10 million reads for CD4+ and 11 million to 12 million for CD8+ cells.

The paper as a whole reports these results and caveats: Roughly 30 CD8+ CDR3 sequences were found to be shared between patients and controls, but these sequences appeared to be highly expressed in patients and within the immunodominant clones of the patients. No significant difference in CD8+ Simpson's diversity was found between patients and healthy controls (P=0.060).

Genomic DNA served as template for TCR beta VDJ combination and CDR3 sequence profiling. An Illumina HiSeq 2000 was used for TCR repertoire sequencing. The paper's processing steps were these. Repertoires were assessed using TRBV/TRBJ rearrangement plots, CDR3 size and DJ length profiles, and Simpson's diversity index. Whichever DNA sequence was most abundant in the deep sequencing data was defined as the immunodominant clone. CDR3 amino acid sequences were checked for sharing between subjects and were compared against published repertoires and the VDJdb database. TCRdb redid the processing of the public reads, applying fastp at Q25 and MiXCR, and retained in-frame beta chains. Rows are unified per CDR3 protein, each entry keeping the most common DNA and genes. The V and J calls reflect TCRdb's pipeline rather than the authors' work. The sample table contains roughly 420,000 distinct CDR3 sequences; only one count was recorded for just under 70% of them. Approximately 3.8% of the sample belongs to the ten largest clones.

In this study, sorted CD4+ and CD8+ T cells from the blood of healthy subjects and of severe aplastic anemia patients had their TCR repertoires deep-sequenced. Ficoll-Paque density gradient centrifugation was used to isolate peripheral blood mononuclear cells. Before DNA extraction, CD4+ and CD8+ T cells were sorted with FACS or magnetic beads. This clonotype appeared a single time. Its antigen remains undetermined. This may come from a read error, since a much larger clone is one base off. Counted from cysteine to phenylalanine, this CDR3 has 12 amino acids. Only CDR3 DNA is held: 36 bases, read in frame from base 1. Relative to germline, V is 7 bases shorter and J is 1 base shorter, with 7 bases between their ends.

The clonotype was recovered from a human donor in good health, serving as a control. This sequence uses TRBV12-3 or TRBV12-4 and TRBJ2-5; the D segment cannot be called with confidence. The material sequenced was sorted CD4+, CD8+, or CD8+CD57+ T cells (not recorded which) from PBMCs. The CDR3 protein: CASTVAQETQYF. In nucleotide form, the sequence is TGTGCCAGCACGGTCGCCCAAGAGACCCAGTACTTC.